One sample yielded the 23 T cell receptor beta chains listed below, sequenced in a study of blood T cell repertoires in COVID-19. TCRdb's copy holds only in-frame clones and misses some; the assay was immunoSEQ multiplex PCR. The data show 150,000 to 200,000 clones, about 88% seen once. Sequencing was performed on peripheral blood. These receptor sequences come from an elderly woman in a cohort sampled during active or convalescent COVID-19.

This chain connects TRBV10-2 to TRBJ1-2, with TRBD1 identical over 8 bases. This CDR3 comprises 16 residues. Germline assignment: CDR1 WSHSY and CDR2 SAAADI. Losses at the gene ends were 3 bases for V and 4 bases for J; bases not matched to a gene: 10. CDR3 residues: CASSEPGTGLSYGYTF. CDR3 nucleotide sequence: TGCGCCAGCAGTGAACCCGGGACAGGTTTATCCTATGGCTACACCTTC.

The CDR3 spells CASTQGLGTEAFF. CDR3 DNA: TGTGCCAGCACACAGGGGCTTGGCACTGAAGCTTTCTTT. This chain links TRBV7-9 with TRBJ1-1, with 7 bases lining up with TRBD1. Trimming cost V 7 bases and J 4 bases; bases outside gene matches: 6. Germline CDR1 and CDR2: SEHNR and FQNEAQ (reference sequence). This CDR3 region has 13 residues.

Turning to this clone: Within the sample, other DNA sequences also encode this same CDR3. The CDR3 here is CASSPGTSGRSDTQYF. CDR3 nucleotide sequence: TGCGCCAGCAGCCCCGGGACTAGCGGGAGGTCAGATACGCAGTATTTT. This rearrangement joins TRBV5-1 to TRBJ2-3; 15 nucleotides align to TRBD2. This CDR3 region has 16 residues. Trimming cost V 4 bases and J 4 bases; bases outside gene matches: 4. CDR1 and CDR2 from the germline V gene are SGHRS and YFSETQ.

The J gene is TRBJ2-5, the V gene TRBV5-1; 7 bases match TRBD2. The CDR3 has 14 amino acids. V trimming: 7 bases; J trimming: 5 bases; junction bases outside the gene matches: 11. The germline CDR1 and CDR2 sequences are SGHRS and YFSETQ. CDR3 DNA: TGCGCCAGCGGACAAGGGAGGGCAGGGGAGACCCAGTACTTC. Amino acids: CASGQGRAGETQYF.

The chain employs TRBV27 and TRBJ1-2; TRBD1 matches 8 bases. Germline CDR1 reads MNHEY; CDR2 reads SMNVEV (reference sequence). V trimming: 6 bases; J trimming: 13 bases; junction bases outside the gene matches: 19. The CDR3 has 15 amino acids. DNA for the CDR3: TGTGCCAGCAGCCCGAGGGCAGGGGGCTCCGCCGAGGTCACCTTC. Encoded protein: CASSPRAGGSAEVTF.

Only a few counts were recorded for this clone. This chain uses TRBV4-3 with TRBJ1-4; 12 bases are a match to TRBD1. The trim removed 0 bases at V and 7 bases at J, leaving 6 bases unmatched. This CDR3 has 17 residues. Per germline, CDR1 LGHNA and CDR2 YSLEER. DNA for the CDR3: TGCGCCAGCAGCCAAGATCCCGGGACAGGGGGCCGTGAAAAACTGTTTTTT. This gives the protein CASSQDPGTGGREKLFF.

The V gene is TRBV2, the J gene TRBJ1-2; 8 bases agree with TRBD1. The CDR3 is 14 residues long. V dropped 4 bases and J dropped 4; count of bases not matched to a gene: 5. In germline, CDR1 is SNHLY, CDR2 FYNNEI. CDR3: CASSVPGGSYGYTF. In nucleotides, the CDR3 is TGTGCCAGCAGTGTACCAGGGGGCAGCTATGGCTACACCTTC.

This chain links TRBV6-5 with TRBJ2-7, with D possibly matching TRBD2 (6 bases). Germline V CDR1 and CDR2: MNHEY, SVGAGI. The CDR3 is 15 residues long. V lost 5 bases and J 3 bases, leaving 17 bases between the germline ends. This CDR3 is CASSPTAGRYYEQYV. CDR3 nucleotide sequence: TGTGCCAGCAGTCCAACGGCCGGGAGATACTACGAGCAGTACGTC.

This chain joins TRBV7-9 and TRBJ2-5, with D unclear. The CDR3 covers 10 residues. Germline V gene data show CDR1 as SEHNR and CDR2 as FQNEAQ (reference sequence). With 5 bases removed from V and 9 bases from J, the gap between germline ends came to 7 bases. CDR3 protein: CASSIESQYF. CDR3 DNA sequence: TGTGCCAGCAGCATCGAGTCCCAGTACTTC.

This chain joins TRBV5-1 and TRBJ2-5; D not resolved. V dropped 3 bases and J dropped 4 bases, with 10 bases sitting between them. CDR1 and CDR2 (germline): SGHRS, YFSETQ. This CDR3 comprises 13 residues. In nucleotides, the CDR3 is TGCGCCAGCAGCTCGCCAATGAGAGAGACCCAGTACTTC. This encodes CASSSPMRETQYF.

The J gene is TRBJ1-2, the V gene TRBV27; D is perhaps TRBD1 (6 bases). Germline-derived CDR1 and CDR2 are MNHEY and SMNVEV (reference sequence). This CDR3 is built from 13 residues. V was pared by 4 bases and J by 8 bases, with 14 bases between. DNA for the CDR3: TGTGCCAGCAGTTCCTACAGGGCAGGCGGCTACACCTTC. This sequence encodes CASSSYRAGGYTF.

This chain connects TRBV10-1 to TRBJ1-1; D possibly corresponds to TRBD1 (5 bases). Germline V CDR1 and CDR2: WNHNN, SYGVQD (reference sequence). This CDR3 spans 16 amino acids. The V end was cut by 4 bases, the J end by 0 bases, with 15 bases between. CDR3 coding DNA: TGCGCCAGCAGTGTACCAGGGCACGACATGAACACTGAAGCTTTCTTT. The encoded protein is CASSVPGHDMNTEAFF.

V gene TRBV28 combines with J gene TRBJ2-5, with TRBD1 identical over 8 bases. The CDR3 is made up of 14 amino acids. The germline gives CDR1 MDHEN, CDR2 SYDVKM. Trimming at V came to 6 bases and at J to 5 bases, leaving 8 bases not matched to a gene. The CDR3 is CASSRRQGLETQYF. The CDR3, as DNA: TGTGCCAGCAGCCGAAGACAGGGGTTGGAGACCCAGTACTTC.

The chain carries TRBV7-8 and TRBJ2-5; TRBD1 matches at 7 bases. Germline trimming cut 3 bases from V and 5 bases from J; bases unmatched to any gene: 9. Germline assignment: CDR1 SGHVS and CDR2 FQNEAQ. The CDR3 contains 15 residues. The DNA of the CDR3 is TGTGCCAGCAGCTTCTTTAAGGGGGCTTATGAGACCCAGTACTTC. This gives the protein CASSFFKGAYETQYF.

This sequence joins TRBV9 and TRBJ2-3, with TRBD2 identical over 9 bases. This CDR3 comprises 18 residues. Trimming removed 3 bases from V and 5 bases from J; junction bases left unmatched: 16. Germline assignment: CDR1 SGDLS and CDR2 YYNGEE. This CDR3 reads CASSARRGRGGLVDTQYF. In nucleotides, the CDR3 is TGTGCCAGCAGCGCTCGGCGCGGGCGGGGGGGCCTAGTAGATACGCAGTATTTT.

The chain recombines TRBV11-3 with TRBJ1-1; D may be TRBD1 (5 bases). Germline-derived CDR1 and CDR2 are SGHNT and YENEEA. Trimming shortened V by 2 bases and J by 1 base, and 11 bases separated the two germline ends. The length of the CDR3 is 15 residues. The CDR3: CASSLNPGKNTEAFF. The CDR3 bases are TGTGCCAGCAGCTTAAACCCAGGGAAGAACACTGAAGCTTTCTTT.

The CDR3 nucleotides are TGCAGTGCTAGTATGACGGGATATAATTCACCCCTCCACTTT. Protein sequence: CSASMTGYNSPLHF. The chain combines TRBV20-1 with TRBJ1-6; D gene unclear. In germline, CDR1 is DFQATT, CDR2 SNEGSKA (reference sequence). This CDR3 has 14 residues. V lost 3 bases to trimming and J lost 4 bases, with 10 bases between them.

This chain uses TRBV25-1 with TRBJ2-2; 7 nucleotides align to TRBD1. The CDR3 extends over 13 amino acids. Germline V CDR1 and CDR2: MGHDK, SYGVNS. V trimming: 8 bases; J trimming: 7 bases; junction bases outside the gene matches: 7. The CDR3 is CASRQGGVGELFF. As DNA, the CDR3 is TGTGCCAGCCGTCAAGGGGGCGTCGGGGAGCTGTTTTTT.

This rearrangement joins TRBV10-2 to TRBJ2-1; 13 bases map to TRBD2. This CDR3 spans 14 amino acids. The germline V gene has CDR1 WSHSY and CDR2 SAAADI. After removal of 8 bases from V and 7 bases from J, the junction contained 5 bases not matched to a gene. CDR3 protein: CASSTSGRNNEQFF. The CDR3 nucleotides read TGCGCCAGCTCGACTAGCGGGAGGAATAATGAGCAGTTCTTC.

The J gene is TRBJ1-5, the V gene TRBV5-3; no reliable D call. TRBV5-3 qualifies as an ORF whose function is uncertain. The CDR3 loop spans 16 amino acids. V lost 8 bases and J 4 bases, leaving 22 bases between the germline ends. The CDR3 sequence: CASPVEGKDGNQPQHF. In DNA, the CDR3 is TGTGCCAGCCCCGTGGAGGGAAAGGATGGAAATCAGCCCCAGCATTTT.

The V call is TRBV18, the J call TRBJ1-6; 9 bases line up with TRBD1. The junction had 4 bases not matched to a gene; V was cut back by 10 bases and J by 9 bases. Per germline, CDR1 KGHSH and CDR2 LQKENI. This CDR3 comprises 12 residues. In DNA, the CDR3 is TGTGCCACACAGGGGGCGAGTTCACCCCTCCACTTT. Translating it yields CATQGASSPLHF.

The chain links TRBV13 to TRBJ1-5, with D possibly being TRBD1 (6 bases). The CDR3 runs 14 residues. Germline V gene lookup returns CDR1 PRHDT and CDR2 FYEKMQ (reference sequence). The germline V and J ends were trimmed by 3 bases and 4 bases, with 10 bases remaining between them. The CDR3 protein is CASSFGQTNQPQHF. DNA for the CDR3: TGTGCCAGCAGCTTCGGACAGACTAATCAGCCCCAGCATTTT.

This sequence joins TRBV18 and TRBJ1-4; TRBD1 is a possible D gene (6 bases). This CDR3 is built from 13 residues. CDR1 is KGHSH and CDR2 is LQKENI in the germline V gene. Between the trimmed V and J ends, which lost 4 bases and 5 bases, there was a span of 8 bases. The CDR3 DNA sequence: TGTGCCAGCTCACGGGGGGGCAATGAAAAACTGTTTTTT. This encodes CASSRGGNEKLFF.